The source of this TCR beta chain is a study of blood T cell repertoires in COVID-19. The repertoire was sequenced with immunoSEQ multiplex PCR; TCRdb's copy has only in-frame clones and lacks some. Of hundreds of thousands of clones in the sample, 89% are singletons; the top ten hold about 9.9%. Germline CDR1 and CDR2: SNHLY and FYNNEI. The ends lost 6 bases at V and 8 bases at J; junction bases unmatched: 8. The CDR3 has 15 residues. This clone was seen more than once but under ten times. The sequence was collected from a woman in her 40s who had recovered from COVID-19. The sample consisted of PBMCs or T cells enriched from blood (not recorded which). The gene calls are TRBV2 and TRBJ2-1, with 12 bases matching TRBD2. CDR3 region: CASRMTSGSGYEQFF. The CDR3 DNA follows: TGTGCCAGCAGGATGACTAGCGGGAGTGGGTATGAGCAGTTCTTC. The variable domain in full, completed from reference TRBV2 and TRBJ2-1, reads EPEVTQTPSHQVTQMGQEVILRCVPISNHLYFYWYRQILGQKVEFLVSFYNNEISEKSEIFDDQFSVERPDGSNFTLKIRSTKLEDSAMYFCASRMTSGSGYEQFFGPGTRLTVL.